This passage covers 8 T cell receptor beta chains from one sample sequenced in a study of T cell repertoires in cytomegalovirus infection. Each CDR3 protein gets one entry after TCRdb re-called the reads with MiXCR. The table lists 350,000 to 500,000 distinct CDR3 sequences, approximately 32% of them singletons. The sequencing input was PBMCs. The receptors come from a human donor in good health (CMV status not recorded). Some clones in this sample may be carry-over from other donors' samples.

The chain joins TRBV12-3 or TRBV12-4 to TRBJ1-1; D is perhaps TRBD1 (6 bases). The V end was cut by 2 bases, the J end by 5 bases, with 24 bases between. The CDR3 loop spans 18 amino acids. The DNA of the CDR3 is TGTGCCAGCAGTTTAACTGGGGTAGGGTGGGGGCGACTGACTGAAGCTTTCTTT. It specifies CASSLTGVGWGRLTEAFF.

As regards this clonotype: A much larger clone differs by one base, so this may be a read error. CDR3 in DNA: TGTGCCAGCAGCCCAATCGGACAGAGCACAGATACGCAGTATTTT. It codes for CASSPIGQSTDTQYF. The rearrangement joins TRBV7-2 to TRBJ2-3; maybe TRBD1 (6 bases). This CDR3 region has 15 residues. V lost 5 bases, J lost 0 bases, and 12 bases lay in between. Germline V lookup: CDR1 SGHTA, CDR2 FQGNSA.

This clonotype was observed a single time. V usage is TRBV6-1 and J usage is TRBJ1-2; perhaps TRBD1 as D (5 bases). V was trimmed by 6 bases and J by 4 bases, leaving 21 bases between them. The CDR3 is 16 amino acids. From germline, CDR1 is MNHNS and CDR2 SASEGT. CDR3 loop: CASRDDLTGAPYGYTF. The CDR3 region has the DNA TGTGCCAGCAGAGACGACTTAACCGGGGCTCCCTATGGCTACACCTTC.

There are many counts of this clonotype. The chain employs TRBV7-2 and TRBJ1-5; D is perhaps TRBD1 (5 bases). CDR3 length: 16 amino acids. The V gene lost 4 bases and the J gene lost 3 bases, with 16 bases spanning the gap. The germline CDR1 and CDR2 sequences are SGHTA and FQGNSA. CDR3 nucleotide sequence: TGTGCCAGCAGCTCAACGACCATCGGGGCCAATCAGCCCCAGCATTTT. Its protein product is CASSSTTIGANQPQHF.

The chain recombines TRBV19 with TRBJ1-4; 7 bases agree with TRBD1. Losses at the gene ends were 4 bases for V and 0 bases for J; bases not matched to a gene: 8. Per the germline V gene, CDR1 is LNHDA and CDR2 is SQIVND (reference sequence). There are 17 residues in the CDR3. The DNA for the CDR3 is TGTGCCAGTAGTACCGGGACAGCGGGTGCAACTAATGAAAAACTGTTTTTT. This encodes CASSTGTAGATNEKLFF.

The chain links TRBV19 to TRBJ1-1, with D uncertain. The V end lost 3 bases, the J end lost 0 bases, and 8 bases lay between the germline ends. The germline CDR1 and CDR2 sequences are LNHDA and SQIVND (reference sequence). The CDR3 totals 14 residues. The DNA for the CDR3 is TGTGCCAGTAGTATGAAGGGATTGAACACTGAAGCTTTCTTT. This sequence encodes CASSMKGLNTEAFF.

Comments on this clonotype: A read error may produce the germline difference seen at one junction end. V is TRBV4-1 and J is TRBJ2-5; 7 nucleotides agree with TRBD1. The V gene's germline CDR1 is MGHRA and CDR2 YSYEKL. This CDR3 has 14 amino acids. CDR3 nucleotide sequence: TGTGCCAGCAGCCCGGGGACCAGGGGGGAGACCCAGTACTTC. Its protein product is CASSPGTRGETQYF.

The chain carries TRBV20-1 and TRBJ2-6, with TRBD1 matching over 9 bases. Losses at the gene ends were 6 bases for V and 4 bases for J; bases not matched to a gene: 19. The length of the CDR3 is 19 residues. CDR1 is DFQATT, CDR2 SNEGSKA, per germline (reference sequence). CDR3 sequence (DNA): TGCAGTGCCAATTCCGGGACAGGGTATCAAGTTATGGGGGCCAACGTCCTGACTTTC. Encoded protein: CSANSGTGYQVMGANVLTF.